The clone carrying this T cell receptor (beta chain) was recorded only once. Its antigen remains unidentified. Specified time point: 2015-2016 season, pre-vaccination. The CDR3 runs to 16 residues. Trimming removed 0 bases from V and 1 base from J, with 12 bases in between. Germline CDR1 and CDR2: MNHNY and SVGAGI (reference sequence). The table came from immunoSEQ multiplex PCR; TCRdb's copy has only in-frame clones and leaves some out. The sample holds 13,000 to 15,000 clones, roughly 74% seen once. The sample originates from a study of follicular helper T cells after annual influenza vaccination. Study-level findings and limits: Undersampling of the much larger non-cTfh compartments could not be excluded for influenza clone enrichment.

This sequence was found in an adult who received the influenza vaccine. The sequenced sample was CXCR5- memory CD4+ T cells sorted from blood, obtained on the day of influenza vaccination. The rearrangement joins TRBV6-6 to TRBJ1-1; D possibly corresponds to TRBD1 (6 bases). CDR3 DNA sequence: TGTGCCAGCAGTTACTCTGCGGGGGGCGGGAACACTGAAGCTTTCTTT. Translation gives CASSYSAGGGNTEAFF.